This T cell receptor beta chain came from a study of blood T cell repertoires in COVID-19. Study overall: COVID-19 samples, acute and convalescent, were from the United States, Italy and Spain. From T cells, B-cell-depleted T cells, or PBMCs came the material, which was cDNA or gDNA.

Data came from immunoSEQ multiplex PCR; TCRdb stores just in-frame clones and leaves some out. The sample holds approximately 250,000 clones, under 90% seen once. This CDR3 is 18 amino acids long. The germline CDR1 and CDR2 sequences are SGHKS and YYEKEE (reference sequence). V was pared by 4 bases and J by 1 base, with 24 bases between. The chain employs TRBV5-5 and TRBJ2-7; D perhaps matches TRBD2 (7 bases). Sequenced: peripheral blood. This sequence originates from a man between 60 and 75 years old with acute or convalescent COVID-19. The CDR3 bases are TGTGCCAGCAGCCCGCGGGCGGGGAGGGCAGGGGCTTCCTACGAGCAGTACTTC. Translation: CASSPRAGRAGASYEQYF.